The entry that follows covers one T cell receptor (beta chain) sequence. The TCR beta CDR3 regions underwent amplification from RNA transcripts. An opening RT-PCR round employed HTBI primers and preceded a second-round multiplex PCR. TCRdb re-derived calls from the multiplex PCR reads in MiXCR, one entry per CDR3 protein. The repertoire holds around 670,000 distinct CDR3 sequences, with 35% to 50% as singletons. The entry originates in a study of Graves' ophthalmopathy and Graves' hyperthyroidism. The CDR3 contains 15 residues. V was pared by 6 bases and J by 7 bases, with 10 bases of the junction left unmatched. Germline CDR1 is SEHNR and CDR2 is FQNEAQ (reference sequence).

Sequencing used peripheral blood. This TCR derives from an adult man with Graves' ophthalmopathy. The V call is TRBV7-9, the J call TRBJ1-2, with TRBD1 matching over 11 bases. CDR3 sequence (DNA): TGTGCCAGCAGTCCGGGACAGGGGGTTGATGGTGGCTACACCTTC. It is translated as CASSPGQGVDGGYTF.